This TCR beta chain was sequenced during a study of shared clonotypes between healthy human individuals. Libraries were prepared by immunoSEQ multiplex PCR; TCRdb keeps only in-frame clonotypes and omits some of them. Counted here are 1,400,000 or so clones, approximately 98.5% occurring once; the ten biggest clones make up 0.36%. Trimming cost V 10 bases and J 3 bases; bases outside gene matches: 6. The CDR3 loop spans 13 amino acids. CDR1 and CDR2 (germline): SNHLY, FYNNEI. This clone was counted once. The sequencing sample was made of naive CD4+ T cells sorted from blood. The subset: CD45RA+ positively selected. This receptor was identified in a man aged 25 to 40 in good health. The chain uses TRBV2 and TRBJ2-5; the match to TRBD1 covers 9 bases. CDR3 in amino acids: CAKTRDREETQYF. Here the CDR3 DNA reads TGTGCCAAAACCCGGGACAGGGAAGAGACCCAGTACTTC.